The 3 T cell receptor beta chains below were found in one sample sequenced in a study of OX40 agonist ivuxolimab in advanced cancers. TCRdb's copy holds only in-frame clones and misses some; the assay was immunoSEQ multiplex PCR. The sample has tens of thousands of clones; approximately 90% are singletons. The sample here was CD4+ or CD8+ T cells sorted from blood, taken in a trial of the OX40 agonist ivuxolimab. The receptors come from an adult with an advanced solid tumor such as melanoma, head and neck, liver or kidney cancer.

The chain is built from TRBV7-9 and TRBJ2-1; 7 nucleotides align to TRBD2. V gave up 5 bases and J gave up 5 bases; unmatched junction bases: 3. From germline, CDR1 is SEHNR and CDR2 FQNEAQ (reference sequence). The CDR3 runs 13 residues. The CDR3 sequence is CASSVLADNEQFF. The CDR3, as DNA: TGTGCCAGCAGCGTTCTAGCGGACAATGAGCAGTTCTTC.

This rearrangement joins TRBV7-9 to TRBJ1-4, with 9 bases that match TRBD1. The germline V gene encodes CDR1 SEHNR and CDR2 FQNEAQ (reference sequence). The trim removed 1 base at V and 6 bases at J, leaving 3 bases unmatched. This CDR3 spans 15 amino acids. The CDR3 bases are TGTGCCAGCAGCTTAGGTGACAGGGGGGATGAAAAACTGTTTTTT. The encoded protein is CASSLGDRGDEKLFF.

This clone was counted a single time. The rearrangement links TRBV5-4 to TRBJ1-2, with D possibly matching TRBD1 (5 bases). The V end lost 2 bases, the J end lost 5 bases, and 13 bases lay between the germline ends. The germline gives CDR1 SGHNT, CDR2 YYREEE (reference sequence). This CDR3 contains 14 residues. The CDR3 is CASSLGQGGYGYTF. CDR3 coding DNA: TGTGCCAGCAGCTTAGGGCAGGGTGGATATGGCTACACCTTC. Complete variable domain (other parts from reference TRBV5-4 and TRBJ1-2): ETGVTQSPTHLIKTRGQQVTLRCSSQSGHNTVSWYQQALGQGPQFIFQYYREEENGRGNFPPRFSGLQFPNYSSELNVNALELDDSALYLCASSLGQGGYGYTFGSGTRLTVV.